The 31 T cell receptor beta chains below come from one sample, sequenced in a study of cytomegalovirus exposure and HLA in healthy donors. The PCR ran on 60 Vbeta and 13 Jbeta primers. This table comes from immunoSEQ multiplex PCR, and its TCRdb copy is limited to in-frame clones, with some not included. The sample carries 170,000 or so clones, 77% recorded once. Sequenced sample: PBMCs. These receptor sequences come from a woman under 40 in good health and CMV-seropositive.

The chain links TRBV18 to TRBJ2-5; D might be TRBD1 (6 bases). V was pared by 6 bases and J by 5 bases, with 13 bases between. This CDR3 contains 13 residues. Looked up from germline, CDR1 is KGHSH and CDR2 is LQKENI. This CDR3 is CASSRNRVETQYF. CDR3 DNA sequence: TGTGCCAGCTCCAGGAACAGGGTTGAGACCCAGTACTTC.

This rearrangement joins TRBV30 to TRBJ2-1, with 10 bases lining up with TRBD1. CDR3 size: 13 residues. V lost 5 bases, J lost 7 bases, and 5 bases stayed unmatched. The germline CDR1 and CDR2 sequences are GTSNPN and SVGIG (reference sequence). The CDR3 bases are TGTGCCTGGGACAGGGGGCTAGGGAATGAGCAGTTCTTC. Residues: CAWDRGLGNEQFF.

This chain uses TRBV14 with TRBJ2-1, with D perhaps matching TRBD2 (5 bases). V was trimmed by 0 bases and J by 0 bases, leaving 15 bases between them. The CDR3 is made up of 18 amino acids. Germline assignment: CDR1 SGHDN and CDR2 FVKESK. The CDR3 loop is CASSQEGSWESSYNEQFF. In nucleotides, the CDR3 is TGTGCCAGCAGCCAAGAGGGGTCTTGGGAGAGCTCCTACAATGAGCAGTTCTTC.

The chain recombines TRBV15 with TRBJ2-7; the D gene is possibly TRBD2 (5 bases). Deletions cut 2 bases from V and 5 bases from J, with 16 bases between. Germline V gives CDR1 LNHNV, CDR2 YYDKDF (reference sequence). The CDR3 is 15 residues long. The CDR3 sequence is CATSRLPLRADEQYF. The CDR3 nucleotides are TGTGCCACCAGCAGACTCCCCCTTCGAGCGGACGAGCAGTACTTC.

The rearrangement links TRBV6-1 to TRBJ2-2; TRBD1 matches 9 bases. The CDR3 is 20 residues long. Germline CDR1 is MNHNS and CDR2 is SASEGT. Unmatched junction bases numbered 15, after V lost 0 bases and J lost 4 bases. The CDR3 loop reads CASSEALAGWGQGRTGELFF. The CDR3 DNA sequence: TGTGCCAGCAGTGAAGCGCTAGCCGGGTGGGGACAGGGTCGCACCGGGGAGCTGTTTTTT.

The chain has TRBV5-1 and TRBJ2-5, with a possible D match to TRBD1 (6 bases). V lost 2 bases and J 5 bases, leaving 13 bases between the germline ends. The CDR3 runs to 14 residues. The V gene's germline CDR1 is SGHRS and CDR2 YFSETQ. As DNA, the CDR3 is TGCGCCAGCAGCTTAGGGACCCAGGGGGAGACCCAGTACTTC. Protein product: CASSLGTQGETQYF.

This chain links TRBV27 with TRBJ2-7; TRBD1 is a possible D gene (5 bases). Germline V lookup: CDR1 MNHEY, CDR2 SMNVEV (reference sequence). The CDR3 spans 15 residues. V was cut by 6 bases and J by 5 bases, with 20 bases left in between. In DNA form, the CDR3 reads TGTGCCAGCAGGGCCGGGCAGGGAAATGGCGACGAGCAGTACTTC. This codes for CASRAGQGNGDEQYF.

The rearrangement joins TRBV7-8 to TRBJ2-3; tentatively, D is TRBD2 (5 bases). Trimming took off 10 bases at V and 2 bases at J, with 16 bases between the two ends. Germline V CDR1 and CDR2: SGHVS, FQNEAQ. The CDR3 has 14 residues. The CDR3 nucleotides are TGTGCCACCTCTAGGAGGCGAATCACAGATACGCAGTATTTT. Residues: CATSRRRITDTQYF.

V is TRBV7-9 and J is TRBJ2-2; 13 nucleotides agree with TRBD2. The CDR3 length is 17 residues. From germline, CDR1 is SEHNR and CDR2 FQNEAQ (reference sequence). V gave up 5 bases and J gave up 5 bases; unmatched junction bases: 8. The CDR3 loop reads CASSPTLGLAGTGELFF. CDR3 nucleotides: TGTGCCAGCAGCCCCACCTTGGGACTAGCGGGAACCGGGGAGCTGTTTTTT. The whole variable domain, remainder taken from reference TRBV7-9 and TRBJ2-2, is DTGVSQNPRHKITKRGQNVTFRCDPISEHNRLYWYRQTLGQGPEFLTYFQNEAQLEKSRLLSDRFSAERPKGSFSTLEIQRTEQGDSAMYLCASSPTLGLAGTGELFFGEGSRLTVL.

The chain recombines TRBV7-9 with TRBJ2-2, with unresolved D. Trimming removed 0 bases at V and 1 base at J, with 12 bases between. This CDR3 contains 17 residues. Per the germline V gene, CDR1 is SEHNR and CDR2 is FQNEAQ (reference sequence). The CDR3 spells CASSLAYYHLNTGELFF. The CDR3 DNA follows: TGTGCCAGCAGCTTAGCGTACTACCACCTGAACACCGGGGAGCTGTTTTTT.

The chain links TRBV25-1 to TRBJ2-1; 7 nucleotides match TRBD2. Germline V CDR1 and CDR2: MGHDK, SYGVNS. CDR3 length: 14 amino acids. V trimming: 5 bases; J trimming: 4 bases; junction bases outside the gene matches: 5. CDR3: CASSPHGGYNEQFF. The CDR3 DNA reads as TGTGCCAGCAGTCCTCACGGGGGGTACAATGAGCAGTTCTTC.

This clone was detected only once. The chain employs TRBV6-5 and TRBJ2-2; the match to TRBD1 covers 8 bases. CDR3 length: 15 residues. CDR1 and CDR2 from the germline V gene are MNHEY and SVGAGI. J was trimmed by 3 bases and V by 5 bases; bases with no gene match: 5. This CDR3 reads CASSRTGPDTGELFF. The CDR3 region has the DNA TGTGCCAGCAGTCGGACAGGGCCCGACACCGGGGAGCTGTTTTTT.

This chain links TRBV2 with TRBJ2-7, with 9 bases identical to TRBD1. V was pared by 4 bases and J by 2 bases, with 3 bases of the junction left unmatched. CDR3 size: 14 residues. CDR1 is SNHLY and CDR2 is FYNNEI in the germline V gene. The CDR3 reads CASSGGTGTYEQYF. Written as DNA, the CDR3 is TGTGCCAGCAGTGGGGGGACAGGGACCTACGAGCAGTACTTC.

The chain is built from TRBV28 and TRBJ2-7; 10 bases agree with TRBD1. CDR3 length: 15 amino acids. The V segment lost 2 bases and the J segment 7 bases; nucleotides outside the gene matches: 8. CDR1 is MDHEN, CDR2 SYDVKM, per germline. The CDR3 region has the DNA TGTGCCAGCAGTTTAAGTCGGACAGGGGGGTCTGAGCAGTACTTC. Translation gives CASSLSRTGGSEQYF.

The chain uses TRBV7-2 and TRBJ2-1; possibly TRBD1 for D (6 bases). Between the trimmed V and J ends, which lost 10 bases and 8 bases, there was a span of 15 bases. Germline-derived CDR1 and CDR2 are SGHTA and FQGNSA. The CDR3 contains 12 residues. CDR3 sequence: CATGQGPDEQFF. CDR3 sequence (DNA): TGTGCCACTGGGCAGGGGCCAGATGAGCAGTTCTTC.

The chain recombines TRBV5-5 with TRBJ2-3; D is possibly TRBD1 (6 bases). The V and J ends lost 3 bases and 10 bases respectively, with 12 bases between them. This CDR3 has 12 residues. Per the germline V gene, CDR1 is SGHKS and CDR2 is YYEKEE (reference sequence). The CDR3 region is CASSWDNTAQYF. The CDR3 bases are TGTGCCAGCAGCTGGGACAATACAGCGCAGTATTTT.

J is TRBJ1-1 and V is TRBV6-5; D is undetermined. From germline, CDR1 is MNHEY and CDR2 SVGAGI. The ends were cut back, 0 bases at V and 6 bases at J, with 11 bases in the middle. The CDR3 spans 14 residues. CDR3 nucleotide sequence: TGTGCCAGCAGTTACTCGAACGAGTTTCCTGAAGCTTTCTTT. Encoded protein: CASSYSNEFPEAFF.

V is TRBV7-6 and J is TRBJ1-1; D unclear. Trimming took off 5 bases at V and 0 bases at J, with 13 bases between the two ends. This CDR3 spans 15 amino acids. Germline CDR1 reads SGHVS; CDR2 reads FNYEAQ. DNA for the CDR3: TGTGCCAGCAGCAGCTTAGTAGCCATGAACACTGAAGCTTTCTTT. Protein: CASSSLVAMNTEAFF.

This clone was picked up one time. The chain links TRBV27 to TRBJ2-3, with D possibly TRBD2 on 5 matching bases. The CDR3 consists of 13 residues. The germline V gene encodes CDR1 MNHEY and CDR2 SMNVEV (reference sequence). Trimming stripped 6 bases from V and 9 bases from J, with 16 bases between. This chain's CDR3 is CASSPEGRVTQYF. DNA of the CDR3: TGTGCCAGCAGCCCCGAGGGTAGAGTAACGCAGTATTTT.

The chain couples TRBV9 to TRBJ2-2; 7 bases map to TRBD2. This CDR3 has 15 amino acids. V trimming: 2 bases; J trimming: 2 bases; junction bases outside the gene matches: 3. Germline CDR1 and CDR2: SGDLS and YYNGEE. Written as DNA, the CDR3 is TGTGCCAGCAGCGTCGGGACTACAAACACCGGGGAGCTGTTTTTT. It translates to CASSVGTTNTGELFF.

The chain links TRBV6-1 to TRBJ1-1; the D gene is possibly TRBD1 (5 bases). Germline V lookup: CDR1 MNHNS, CDR2 SASEGT. The CDR3 runs to 15 residues. The V gene lost 5 bases and the J gene lost 4 bases, with 17 bases spanning the gap. Here the CDR3 DNA reads TGTGCCAGCAGTCGAACCTACGGGGGGGGCACTGAAGCTTTCTTT. Protein product: CASSRTYGGGTEAFF.

This sequence joins TRBV7-2 and TRBJ1-5; 7 bases map to TRBD1. CDR1 is SGHTA and CDR2 is FQGNSA in the germline V gene. J lost 3 bases, V lost 3 bases, and 11 bases had no gene match. The CDR3 totals 17 residues. CDR3 protein: CASSFANPTGANQPQHF. In DNA form, the CDR3 reads TGTGCCAGCAGCTTTGCAAACCCAACAGGGGCCAATCAGCCCCAGCATTTT.

The chain recombines TRBV28 with TRBJ1-1, with 9 bases aligning to TRBD1. With V trimmed by 6 bases and J by 5 bases, 7 bases remained unmatched. The CDR3 is 14 residues long. In germline, CDR1 is MDHEN, CDR2 SYDVKM. As DNA, the CDR3 is TGTGCCAGCAGCCTACAGGGGGCAAAAACTGAAGCTTTCTTT. Translating it yields CASSLQGAKTEAFF.

V is TRBV7-9 and J is TRBJ2-3; 11 bases are a match to TRBD2. The CDR3 is made up of 15 amino acids. Germline-derived CDR1 and CDR2 are SEHNR and FQNEAQ (reference sequence). The V segment lost 4 bases and the J segment 4 bases; nucleotides outside the gene matches: 4. CDR3 amino acids: CASSSSGRRADTQYF. Written as DNA, the CDR3 is TGTGCCAGCAGCTCTAGCGGGAGGAGGGCAGATACGCAGTATTTT.

This chain uses TRBV7-9 with TRBJ1-1, with D possibly matching TRBD1 (5 bases). Per the germline V gene, CDR1 is SEHNR and CDR2 is FQNEAQ (reference sequence). The CDR3 length is 15 residues. The chain's CDR3 is CVTTWGDAMNTEAFF. CDR3 DNA: TGTGTCACCACTTGGGGGGATGCCATGAACACTGAAGCTTTCTTT.

V and J are TRBV10-3 and TRBJ1-2, with 8 bases that match TRBD1. The V gene's germline CDR1 is ENHRY and CDR2 SYGVKD. CDR3 length: 16 residues. Trimming at V came to 0 bases and at J to 6 bases, leaving 9 bases not matched to a gene. The CDR3 region has the DNA TGTGCCATCAGTGAGTCGGGTGGTGAGACAGGGGATGGCTACACCTTC. It encodes CAISESGGETGDGYTF.

This rearrangement joins TRBV28 to TRBJ2-4; 8 nucleotides match TRBD1. Germline trimming cut 7 bases from V and 5 bases from J; bases unmatched to any gene: 7. Germline-derived CDR1 and CDR2 are MDHEN and SYDVKM. There are 14 residues in the CDR3. CDR3 loop: CASIGPGQENIQYF. The DNA for the CDR3 is TGTGCCAGCATTGGGCCGGGACAGGAAAACATTCAGTACTTC.

This chain uses TRBV7-2 with TRBJ2-4, with 7 bases that match TRBD2. Germline values: CDR1 SGHTA, CDR2 FQGNSA. The CDR3 sequence is 19 residues long. Trimming at V came to 7 bases and at J to 0 bases, leaving 18 bases not matched to a gene. The CDR3 here is CASNDSGTTYTLAKNIQYF. DNA of the CDR3: TGTGCCAGCAACGATTCCGGGACTACATACACCCTAGCCAAAAACATTCAGTACTTC.

The V and J genes are TRBV9 and TRBJ2-2; a weak D match, TRBD2 (6 bases). Germline-derived CDR1 and CDR2 are SGDLS and YYNGEE. CDR3 length equals 14 residues. The V gene lost 5 bases and the J gene lost 5 bases, with 13 bases spanning the gap. The CDR3 nucleotides read TGTGCCAGCAGGTGGGGGGACCGTACCGGGGAGCTGTTTTTT. Translation gives CASRWGDRTGELFF.

The chain links TRBV4-1 to TRBJ2-2, with 9 bases aligning to TRBD2. The CDR3 covers 18 residues. V was clipped by 0 bases and J by 7 bases; unmatched bases: 12. CDR1 is MGHRA, CDR2 YSYEKL, per germline. The CDR3 DNA follows: TGCGCCAGCAGCCAAGAGTCTTCGGGACTAGCAGTCTACGGGGAGCTGTTTTTT. Its translation: CASSQESSGLAVYGELFF.

This clone was found a few times. This chain uses TRBV7-8 with TRBJ2-1; a possible D gene is TRBD2 (5 bases). Germline lookup yields CDR1 SGHVS and CDR2 FQNEAQ. The CDR3 covers 13 residues. V lost 6 bases and J lost 0, with 6 bases in between. The CDR3 DNA sequence: TGTGCCAGCAGGGGGAGCTCCTACAATGAGCAGTTCTTC. It is translated as CASRGSSYNEQFF. Variable domain in full (rest from reference TRBV7-8 and TRBJ2-1): GAGVSQSPRYKVAKRGQDVALRCDPISGHVSLFWYQQALGQGPEFLTYFQNEAQLDKSGLPSDRFFAERPEGSVSTLKIQRTQQEDSAVYLCASRGSSYNEQFFGPGTRLTVL.